This T cell receptor (beta chain) comes out of a study of T-cell memory formation after mild COVID-19. Study observations and caveats: Contracting CD4+ clones sat mainly in CM and EM; CD8+ in EMRA. Detection of some responders pre-infection suggested pre-existing cross-reactive memory T cells participated.

This clonotype occurred a few times. Its antigen is still unknown. Constant-segment-primed 5'RACE gave TCR alpha and TCR beta cDNA libraries with sample barcodes and UMIs. MiXCR, run by TCRdb on the 5' RACE reads, gives a single entry per CDR3 protein. The table has roughly 370,000 distinct CDR3 sequences, roughly 15% seen once; the top ten hold roughly 21%. This CDR3 is 13 amino acids long. The V and J ends lost 4 bases and 5 bases, in that order; junction bases with no gene match: 2. Per the germline V gene, CDR1 is LGHNA and CDR2 is YSLEER. The chain is built from TRBV4-3 and TRBJ2-5; 9 nucleotides match TRBD1. Input material: PBMCs or a T cell subset sorted from them (not recorded which). This sequence originates from a man between 18 and 35 years old who had mild COVID-19 (a few samples of this study predate the infection). Cell type and time point are not known. Written as DNA, the CDR3 is TGCGCCAGCAGCCGGGACAGGGTGGAGACCCAGTACTTC. Protein product: CASSRDRVETQYF.